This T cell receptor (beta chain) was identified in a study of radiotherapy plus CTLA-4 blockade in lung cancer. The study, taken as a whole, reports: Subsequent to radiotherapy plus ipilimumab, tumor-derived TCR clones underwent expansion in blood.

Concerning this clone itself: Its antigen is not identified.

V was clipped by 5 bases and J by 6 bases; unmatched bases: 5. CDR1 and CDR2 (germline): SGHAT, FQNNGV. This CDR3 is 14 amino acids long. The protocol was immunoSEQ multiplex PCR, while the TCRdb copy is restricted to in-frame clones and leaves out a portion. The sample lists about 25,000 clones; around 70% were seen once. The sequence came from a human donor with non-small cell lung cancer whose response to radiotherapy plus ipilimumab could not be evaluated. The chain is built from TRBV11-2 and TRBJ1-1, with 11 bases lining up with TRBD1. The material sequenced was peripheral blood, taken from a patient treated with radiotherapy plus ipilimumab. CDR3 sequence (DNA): TGTGCCAGCAGCCTGGACAGGGGGCGACCTGAAGCTTTCTTT. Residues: CASSLDRGRPEAFF.